The 20 T cell receptor beta chains in this list originate from one sample, sequenced in a study of blood T cell repertoires in COVID-19. Repertoires were generated with immunoSEQ multiplex PCR, while TCRdb's copy carries only in-frame clones and drops some. This sample has 350,000 to 400,000 clones; 70% to 90% occur once, and the top ten carry roughly 6.6%. The sample comprised peripheral blood. These receptors were obtained from a woman aged 55-75 years with COVID-19, enrolled during active disease.

This sequence joins TRBV5-1 and TRBJ2-6; D not certain. Trimming removed 5 bases at V and 0 bases at J, with 12 bases between. The CDR3 is made up of 16 amino acids. Per the germline V gene, CDR1 is SGHRS and CDR2 is YFSETQ. CDR3 region: CASSQQPYSGANVLTF. Here the CDR3 DNA reads TGCGCCAGCAGTCAACAACCGTACTCTGGGGCCAACGTCCTGACTTTC.

The chain joins TRBV12-3 or TRBV12-4 to TRBJ1-2; no firm D call. CDR3 length: 12 residues. Between the trimmed V and J ends, which lost 5 bases and 3 bases, there was a span of 7 bases. CDR3 loop: CASSREHYGYTF. The CDR3 DNA sequence: TGTGCCAGCAGTCGAGAACACTATGGCTACACCTTC.

The CDR3 loop reads CASSLARVLSGYTF. In DNA form, the CDR3 reads TGTGCCAGCAGCTTGGCCAGGGTTTTATCAGGCTACACCTTC. The J gene is TRBJ1-2, the V gene TRBV7-9; D possibly corresponds to TRBD1 (5 bases). V gave up 3 bases and J gave up 8 bases, with 16 bases separating them. CDR1 and CDR2 from the germline V gene are SEHNR and FQNEAQ (reference sequence). The CDR3 spans 14 residues.

This chain uses TRBV19 with TRBJ2-3; TRBD1 is a possible D gene (6 bases). The germline gives CDR1 LNHDA, CDR2 SQIVND (reference sequence). V gave up 3 bases and J gave up 1 base, with 11 bases separating them. The CDR3 totals 15 residues. CDR3 DNA sequence: TGTGCCAGTAGTATCGGGGCAGGGGGCACAGATACGCAGTATTTT. It is translated as CASSIGAGGTDTQYF.

The J gene is TRBJ1-2, the V gene TRBV4-3; 7 nucleotides match TRBD1. The V gene end was trimmed by 0 bases and the J gene end by 5 bases; junction bases not matched to a gene: 12. CDR1 LGHNA and CDR2 YSLEER come from the germline V gene. The CDR3 runs to 17 residues. For the CDR3, the DNA is TGCGCCAGCAGCCAAGATATTTGGGCAGGGGGGCAGTATGGCTACACCTTC. Protein sequence: CASSQDIWAGGQYGYTF.

The chain carries TRBV5-1 and TRBJ2-5; 13 nucleotides line up with TRBD2. With V trimmed by 4 bases and J by 4 bases, 7 bases remained unmatched. This CDR3 is 16 amino acids long. Germline CDR1 is SGHRS and CDR2 is YFSETQ. The CDR3 nucleotides read TGCGCCAGCAGCCCCCAACTAGCGGGGGGGCTAGAGACCCAGTACTTC. Residues: CASSPQLAGGLETQYF.

V usage is TRBV14 and J usage is TRBJ2-2; no clear D. Trimming cost V 3 bases and J 6 bases, with 8 bases left between them. This CDR3 comprises 13 residues. Germline V gene sequence: CDR1 SGHDN, CDR2 FVKESK. CDR3 nucleotides: TGTGCCAGCAGCCATAACGAGCCCGGGGAGCTGTTTTTT. It is translated as CASSHNEPGELFF.

The chain combines TRBV18 with TRBJ1-4, with TRBD1 identical over 7 bases. Per germline, CDR1 KGHSH and CDR2 LQKENI. The CDR3 is made up of 16 amino acids. Germline trimming cut 3 bases from V and 5 bases from J; bases unmatched to any gene: 9. CDR3 coding DNA: TGTGCCAGCTCACCTCCCCTACAGGGGAGAAATGAAAAACTGTTTTTT. It encodes CASSPPLQGRNEKLFF.

The V and J genes are TRBV7-8 and TRBJ1-2; TRBD1 aligns across 7 bases. Germline V lookup: CDR1 SGHVS, CDR2 FQNEAQ. The CDR3 has 14 residues. J was trimmed by 4 bases and V by 3 bases; bases with no gene match: 5. The CDR3 loop is CASSFSRDSYGYTF. The CDR3 DNA reads as TGTGCCAGCAGCTTCTCACGGGACAGCTATGGCTACACCTTC.

This clone was picked up one time. The chain links TRBV7-2 to TRBJ1-1; 7 bases are a match to TRBD1. The germline V gene encodes CDR1 SGHTA and CDR2 FQGNSA. This CDR3 contains 15 residues. V lost 5 bases, J lost 5 bases, and 11 bases stayed unmatched. In DNA, the CDR3 is TGTGCCAGCAGCCAAACAGGGGACGGAACAACTGAAGCTTTCTTT. This encodes CASSQTGDGTTEAFF.

This rearrangement joins TRBV19 to TRBJ1-5, with D possibly matching TRBD1 (6 bases). V shed 6 bases and J shed 8 bases, with 17 bases lying between them. Germline V gene data show CDR1 as LNHDA and CDR2 as SQIVND (reference sequence). The CDR3 has 14 amino acids. CDR3 sequence reads: CASSLDAGDKPQHF. The CDR3 DNA is TGTGCCAGTAGCCTTGACGCAGGGGATAAGCCCCAGCATTTT. The variable domain in full, completed from reference TRBV19 and TRBJ1-5, reads DGGITQSPKYLFRKEGQNVTLSCEQNLNHDAMYWYRQDPGQGLRLIYYSQIVNDFQKGDIAEGYSVSREKKESFPLTVTSAQKNPTAFYLCASSLDAGDKPQHFGDGTRLSIL.

The chain links TRBV18 to TRBJ1-3; 10 positions agree with TRBD1. CDR3 size: 19 residues. V lost 4 bases, J lost 0 bases, and 12 bases stayed unmatched. The germline gives CDR1 KGHSH, CDR2 LQKENI. CDR3 loop: CASSQTGTGVRFSGNTIYF. CDR3 nucleotide sequence: TGTGCCAGCTCACAGACCGGGACAGGGGTGCGGTTCTCTGGAAACACCATATATTTT.

The CDR3 region has the DNA TGTGCCAGCACCCCGGTGGGGACTAGTCTGTACAATGAGCAGTTCTTC. Residues: CASTPVGTSLYNEQFF. The chain joins TRBV9 to TRBJ2-1, with 8 bases fitting TRBD2. The CDR3 length is 16 residues. With V trimmed by 6 bases and J by 4 bases, 12 bases remained unmatched. Germline CDR1 and CDR2: SGDLS and YYNGEE.

A note on this clone: The junction shows a germline mismatch at one end, possibly a read error. The chain links TRBV11-2 to TRBJ1-1; D not resolved. The V gene's germline CDR1 is SGHAT and CDR2 FQNNGV. The CDR3 is 12 amino acids. The CDR3 sequence is CASSFLGDTLVF. CDR3 nucleotides: TGTGCCAGCAGCTTCTTAGGTGACACCCTGGTCTTT. The full variable domain, its missing parts supplied by reference TRBV11-2 and TRBJ1-1, is EAGVAQSPRYKIIEKRQSVAFWCNPISGHATLYWYQQILGQGPKLLIQFQNNGVVDDSQLPKDRFSAERLKGVDSTLKIQPAKLEDSAVYLCASSFLGDTLVFGQGTRLTVV.

This clone was picked up one time. The chain has TRBV28 and TRBJ1-1, with a weak D call TRBD1 (5 bases). The germline V gene has CDR1 MDHEN and CDR2 SYDVKM. This CDR3 has 14 amino acids. The V end was cut by 4 bases, the J end by 6 bases, with 15 bases between. CDR3 amino acids: CASSSPGWGAEAFF. As DNA, the CDR3 is TGTGCCAGCAGTTCCCCTGGCTGGGGCGCTGAAGCTTTCTTT.

In its sample, this clone was seen once. The chain is built from TRBV5-1 and TRBJ2-7, with D maybe TRBD1 (7 bases). This CDR3 is 14 amino acids long. Trimming left V 0 bases short and J 4 bases short, with 11 bases between. Germline loops: CDR1 SGHRS, CDR2 YFSETQ. CDR3 DNA sequence: TGCGCCAGCAGCTTGGTTTCAGGGGGGTACGAGCAGTACTTC. Translating it yields CASSLVSGGYEQYF.

This chain uses TRBV3-1 (or the pseudogene TRBV3-2) with TRBJ1-2, with 9 bases identical to TRBD1. This CDR3 contains 13 residues. Germline assignment: CDR1 LGHDT and CDR2 YNNKEL (reference sequence). Germline trimming cut 6 bases from V and 5 bases from J; bases unmatched to any gene: 4. The CDR3, as DNA: TGTGCCAGCAGTCCGACAGGGGGGTATGGCTACACCTTC. It yields the protein CASSPTGGYGYTF.

This chain connects TRBV7-8 to TRBJ2-3; TRBD2 matches 11 bases. This CDR3 contains 17 residues. After removal of 4 bases from V and 4 bases from J, the junction contained 10 bases not matched to a gene. The germline V gene has CDR1 SGHVS and CDR2 FQNEAQ. The CDR3 loop is CASSSSYPGLAADTQYF. DNA for the CDR3: TGTGCCAGCAGCTCCTCTTACCCGGGACTAGCGGCAGATACGCAGTATTTT.

The V and J genes are TRBV15 and TRBJ2-1, with TRBD2 matching over 7 bases. Germline CDR1 reads LNHNV; CDR2 reads YYDKDF (reference sequence). V lost 5 bases to trimming and J lost 5 bases; unmatched junction nucleotides: 3. There are 13 residues in the CDR3. CDR3 region: CATSGGGHNEQFF. The CDR3 nucleotides are TGTGCCACCAGCGGGGGGGGTCACAATGAGCAGTTCTTC.

V and J are TRBV5-1 and TRBJ2-5, with TRBD2 as a possible D gene (7 bases). This CDR3 is 14 amino acids long. Germline CDR1 and CDR2: SGHRS and YFSETQ. With 10 bases removed from V and 1 base from J, the gap between germline ends came to 17 bases. CDR3 sequence: CAGAEGGSQETQYF. The DNA of the CDR3 is TGCGCCGGCGCAGAGGGGGGGTCCCAAGAGACCCAGTACTTC.